A selection of T cell receptor beta chains follows, all from one sample in a study of blood T cell repertoires in COVID-19. Measured with immunoSEQ multiplex PCR; TCRdb has only the in-frame clones, and not every one. The sample lists 150,000 to 200,000 clones, about 74% seen once, with about 3% in the top ten. Material: peripheral blood. Receptors were obtained from a woman of 80 years or more with acute or convalescent COVID-19. CDR3s include the opening cysteine and the closing phenylalanine or tryptophan. Fields, in order: clone size, D gene, J gene, V gene, CDR3 protein, CDR3 DNA. A D gene is named only where the DNA matches it firmly. Size tells how often a clone was seen (once, few, many) or the class of an expanded clone, and some rows leave it out.

few | - | TRBJ1-1 | TRBV7-2 | CASSLVPGDRGTEAFF | TGTGCCAGCAGCTTAGTTCCAGGGGATAGGGGCACTGAAGCTTTCTTT
- | - | TRBJ2-3 | TRBV21-1 | CASTLTSGRSDTQYF | TGTGCCAGCACCCTAACTAGCGGGAGGTCAGATACGCAGTATTTT
- | - | TRBJ1-1 | TRBV20-1 | CSATGAIEAFF | TGCAGTGCTACAGGGGCAATTGAAGCTTTCTTT
- | TRBD2 | TRBJ2-3 | TRBV6-1 | CASRRAGVSSDTQYF | TGTGCCAGCAGGCGAGCGGGAGTTAGTTCAGATACGCAGTATTTT
- | TRBD2 | TRBJ2-1 | TRBV5-1 | CASSLALAGVLDEQFF | TGCGCCAGCAGCTTGGCCCTAGCGGGAGTGTTGGATGAGCAGTTCTTC
- | - | TRBJ2-7 | TRBV28 | CASSNREPYEQYF | TGTGCCAGCAGTAATAGAGAACCCTACGAGCAGTACTTC
- | - | TRBJ1-1 | TRBV6-2/TRBV6-3 | CASSPLANTEAFF | TGTGCCAGCAGTCCCCTGGCGAACACTGAAGCTTTCTTT
- | TRBD1 | TRBJ2-1 | TRBV10-1 | CASSETPTGTDEQFF | TGCGCCAGCAGTGAGACCCCGACAGGGACAGATGAGCAGTTCTTC
- | TRBD1 | TRBJ1-2 | TRBV28 | CASRGQVVYGYTF | TGTGCCAGCAGGGGACAGGTTGTCTATGGCTACACCTTC
few | - | TRBJ2-2 | TRBV30 | CAWSIAVDTGELFF | TGTGCCTGGAGTATAGCGGTGGACACCGGGGAGCTGTTTTTT
- | - | TRBJ1-5 | TRBV3-1/TRBV3-2 | CASSQTGISNQPQHF | TGTGCCAGCAGCCAAACAGGGATTAGCAATCAGCCCCAGCATTTT
- | - | TRBJ2-2 | TRBV5-4 | CASSSNDGGGTPNTGELFF | TGTGCCAGCAGCTCAAACGACGGGGGAGGTACTCCGAACACCGGGGAGCTGTTTTTT
once | TRBD1 | TRBJ2-7 | TRBV6-5 | CASRRTGEPYEQYF | TGTGCCAGCAGAAGGACAGGGGAACCCTACGAGCAGTACTTC
- | TRBD1 | TRBJ1-3 | TRBV5-1 | CASSAGQDISGNTIYF | TGCGCCAGCAGCGCGGGACAGGACATCTCTGGAAACACCATATATTTT
- | TRBD1 | TRBJ1-5 | TRBV4-2 | CASSQDGGQRSNQPQHF | TGTGCCAGCAGCCAAGATGGGGGACAGCGAAGCAATCAGCCCCAGCATTTT